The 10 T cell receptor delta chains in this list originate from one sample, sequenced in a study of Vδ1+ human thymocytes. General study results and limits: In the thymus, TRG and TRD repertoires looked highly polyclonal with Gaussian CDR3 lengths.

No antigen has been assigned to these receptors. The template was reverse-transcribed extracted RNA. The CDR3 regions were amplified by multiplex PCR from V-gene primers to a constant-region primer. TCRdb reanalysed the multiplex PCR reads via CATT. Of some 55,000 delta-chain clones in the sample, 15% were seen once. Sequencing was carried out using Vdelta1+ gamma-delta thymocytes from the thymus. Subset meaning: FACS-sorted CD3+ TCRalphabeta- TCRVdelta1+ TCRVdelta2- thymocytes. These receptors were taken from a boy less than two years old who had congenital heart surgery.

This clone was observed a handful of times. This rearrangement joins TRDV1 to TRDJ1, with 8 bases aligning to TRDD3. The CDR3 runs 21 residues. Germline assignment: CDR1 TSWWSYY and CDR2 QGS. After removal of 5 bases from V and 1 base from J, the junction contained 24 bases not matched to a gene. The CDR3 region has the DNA TGTGCTCTTGGGCAATGGGCCCAGCGACTACTCTGGGGATACTCCACCGATAAACTCATCTTT. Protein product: CALGQWAQRLLWGYSTDKLIF.

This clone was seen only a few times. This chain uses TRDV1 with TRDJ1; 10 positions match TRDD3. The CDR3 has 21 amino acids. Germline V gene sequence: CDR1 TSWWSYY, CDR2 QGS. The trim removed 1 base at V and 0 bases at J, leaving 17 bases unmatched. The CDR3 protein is CALGEPVGEKPTGGYTDKLIF. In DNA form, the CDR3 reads TGTGCTCTTGGGGAACCCGTTGGCGAAAAGCCTACTGGGGGATACACCGATAAACTCATCTTT.

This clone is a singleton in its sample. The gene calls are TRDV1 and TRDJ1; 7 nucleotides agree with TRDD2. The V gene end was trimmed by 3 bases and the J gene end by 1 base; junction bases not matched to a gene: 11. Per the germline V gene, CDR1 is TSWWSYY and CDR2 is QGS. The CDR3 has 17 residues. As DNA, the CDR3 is TGTGCTCTTGGGGACGGGGCCTTCCTTACTCTCACCGATAAACTCATCTTT. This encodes CALGDGAFLTLTDKLIF.

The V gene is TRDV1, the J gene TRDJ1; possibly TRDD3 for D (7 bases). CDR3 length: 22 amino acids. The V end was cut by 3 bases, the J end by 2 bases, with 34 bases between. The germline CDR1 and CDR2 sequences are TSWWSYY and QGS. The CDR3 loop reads CALGDPLPPVLGMFRGTDKLIF. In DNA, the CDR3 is TGTGCTCTTGGGGACCCCCTTCCCCCTGTACTGGGGATGTTCAGGGGGACCGATAAACTCATCTTT.

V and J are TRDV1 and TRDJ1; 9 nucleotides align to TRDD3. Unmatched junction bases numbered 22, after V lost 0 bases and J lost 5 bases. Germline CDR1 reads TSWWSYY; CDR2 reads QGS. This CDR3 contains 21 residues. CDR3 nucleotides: TGTGCTCTTGGGGAACTAGGGCCTTCTTCCGTACTGGGGGACCCCTATGATAAACTCATCTTT. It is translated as CALGELGPSSVLGDPYDKLIF.

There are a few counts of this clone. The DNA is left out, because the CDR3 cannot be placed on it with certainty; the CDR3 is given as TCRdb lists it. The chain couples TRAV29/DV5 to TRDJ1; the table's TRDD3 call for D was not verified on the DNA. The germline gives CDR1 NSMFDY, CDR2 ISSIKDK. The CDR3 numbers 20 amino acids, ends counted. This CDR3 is CSVLLCSRCPPGSYTDKLIF.

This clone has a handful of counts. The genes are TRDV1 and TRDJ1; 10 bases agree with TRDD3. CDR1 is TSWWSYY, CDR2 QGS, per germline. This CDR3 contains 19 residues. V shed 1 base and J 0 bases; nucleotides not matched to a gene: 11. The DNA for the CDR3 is TGTGCTCTTGGGGAACAGGGGGGATACGCTTTCACGTACACCGATAAACTCATCTTT. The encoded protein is CALGEQGGYAFTYTDKLIF.

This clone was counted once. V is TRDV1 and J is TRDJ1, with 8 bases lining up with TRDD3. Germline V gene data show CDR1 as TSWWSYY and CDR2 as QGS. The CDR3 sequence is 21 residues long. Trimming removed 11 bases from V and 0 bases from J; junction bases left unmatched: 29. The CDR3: CAACKYSYETGGAYNTDKLIF. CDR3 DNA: TGTGCTGCTTGCAAGTACTCCTACGAAACTGGGGGGGCTTATAACACCGATAAACTCATCTTT.

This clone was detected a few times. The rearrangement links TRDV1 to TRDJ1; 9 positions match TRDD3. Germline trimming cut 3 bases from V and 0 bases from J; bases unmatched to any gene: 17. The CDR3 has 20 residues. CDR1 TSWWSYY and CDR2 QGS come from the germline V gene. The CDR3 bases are TGTGCTCTTGGGGAGTCCCACGGCCCCACTGGGGGACCCTACACCGATAAACTCATCTTT. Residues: CALGESHGPTGGPYTDKLIF.

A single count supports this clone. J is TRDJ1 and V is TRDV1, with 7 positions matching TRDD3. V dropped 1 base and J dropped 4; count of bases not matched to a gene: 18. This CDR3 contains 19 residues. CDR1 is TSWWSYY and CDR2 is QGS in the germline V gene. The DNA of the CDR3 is TGTGCTCTTGGGGAACGGTCTTTACTGGGGACGCCACCCAACGATAAACTCATCTTT. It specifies CALGERSLLGTPPNDKLIF.